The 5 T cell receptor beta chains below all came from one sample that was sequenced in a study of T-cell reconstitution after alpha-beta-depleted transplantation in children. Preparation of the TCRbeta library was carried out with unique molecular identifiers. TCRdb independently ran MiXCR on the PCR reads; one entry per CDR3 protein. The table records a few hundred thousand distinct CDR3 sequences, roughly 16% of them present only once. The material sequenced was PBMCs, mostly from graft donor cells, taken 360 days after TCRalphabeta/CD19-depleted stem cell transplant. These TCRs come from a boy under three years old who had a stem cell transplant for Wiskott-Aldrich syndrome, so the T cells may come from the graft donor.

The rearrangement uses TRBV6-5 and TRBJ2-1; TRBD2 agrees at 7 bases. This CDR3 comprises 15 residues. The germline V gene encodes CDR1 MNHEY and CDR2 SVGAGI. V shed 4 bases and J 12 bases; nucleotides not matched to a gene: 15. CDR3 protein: CASSSLAATSGGQFF. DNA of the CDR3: TGTGCCAGCAGTTCCCTAGCGGCGACCTCTGGGGGGCAGTTCTTC.

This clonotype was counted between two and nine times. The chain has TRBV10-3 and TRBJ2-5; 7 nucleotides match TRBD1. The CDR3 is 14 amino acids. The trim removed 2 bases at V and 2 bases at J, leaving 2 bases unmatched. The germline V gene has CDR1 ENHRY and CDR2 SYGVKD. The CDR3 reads CAISEGDSQETQYF. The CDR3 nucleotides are TGTGCCATCAGTGAGGGGGACAGTCAAGAGACCCAGTACTTC.

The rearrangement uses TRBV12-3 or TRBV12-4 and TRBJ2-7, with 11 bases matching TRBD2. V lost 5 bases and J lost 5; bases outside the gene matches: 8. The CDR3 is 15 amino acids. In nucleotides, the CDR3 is TGTGCCAGCAGTATCTCTAGCGGGAGGTCCCACGAGCAGTACTTC. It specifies CASSISSGRSHEQYF.

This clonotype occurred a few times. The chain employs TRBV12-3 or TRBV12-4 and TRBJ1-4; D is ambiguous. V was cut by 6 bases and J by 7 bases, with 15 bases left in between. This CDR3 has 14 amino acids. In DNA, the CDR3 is TGTGCCAGCAGCCGAGGGCCAGCAGGTGAAAAACTGTTTTTT. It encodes CASSRGPAGEKLFF.

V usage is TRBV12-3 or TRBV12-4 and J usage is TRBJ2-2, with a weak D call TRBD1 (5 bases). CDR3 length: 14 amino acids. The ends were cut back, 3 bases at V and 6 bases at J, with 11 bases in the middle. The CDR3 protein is CASSFQGVPGELFF. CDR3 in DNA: TGTGCCAGCAGTTTTCAGGGTGTCCCCGGGGAGCTGTTTTTT.